This passage covers 14 T cell receptor beta chains from one sample sequenced in a study of cytomegalovirus exposure and HLA in healthy donors. Researchers ran the PCR with 60 Vbeta and 13 Jbeta primers. Profiling relied on immunoSEQ multiplex PCR, and the TCRdb table lists in-frame clones only, not all of them. The sample carries nearly 300,000 clones, about nine tenths recorded once. The sequenced material came from PBMCs. All receptors come from a man aged 35 to 55 in good health and CMV-seropositive.

The chain couples TRBV4-2 to TRBJ2-7, with a possible D match to TRBD2 (6 bases). The V end lost 1 base, the J end lost 1 base, and 17 bases lay between the germline ends. CDR1 and CDR2 (germline): LGHNA, YNFKEQ. The CDR3 has 17 residues. DNA for the CDR3: TGTGCCAGCAGCCAAGTCGTCCCTAGCGCTAGATCCTACGAGCAGTACTTC. Translation gives CASSQVVPSARSYEQYF.

This chain joins TRBV29-1 and TRBJ1-1; D call uncertain. The CDR3 spans 12 residues. Germline assignment: CDR1 SQVTM and CDR2 ANQGSEA. The V gene lost 1 base and the J gene lost 6 bases, with 9 bases spanning the gap. Written as DNA, the CDR3 is TGCAGCGTTGAAGGGGAGTCCCCTGAAGCTTTCTTT. Translation gives CSVEGESPEAFF. Using reference TRBV29-1 and TRBJ1-1 for the parts outside the CDR3, the full variable domain is SAVISQKPSRDICQRGTSLTIQCQVDSQVTMMFWYRQQPGQSLTLIATANQGSEATYESGFVIDKFPISRPNLTFSTLTVSNMSPEDSSIYLCSVEGESPEAFFGQGTRLTVV.

This sequence joins TRBV19 and TRBJ1-1; 8 bases line up with TRBD1. Germline CDR1 and CDR2: LNHDA and SQIVND (reference sequence). The CDR3 spans 12 residues. V was clipped by 7 bases and J by 4 bases; unmatched bases: 2. The CDR3, as DNA: TGTGCCAGTAAGACAGGGGCCACTGAAGCTTTCTTT. Translation gives CASKTGATEAFF. Full variable domain (missing parts from reference TRBV19 and TRBJ1-1): DGGITQSPKYLFRKEGQNVTLSCEQNLNHDAMYWYRQDPGQGLRLIYYSQIVNDFQKGDIAEGYSVSREKKESFPLTVTSAQKNPTAFYLCASKTGATEAFFGQGTRLTVV.

The chain has TRBV27 and TRBJ1-1; D gene unclear. Trimming took off 5 bases at V and 7 bases at J, with 11 bases between the two ends. CDR3 size: 12 residues. Germline CDR1 and CDR2: MNHEY and SMNVEV (reference sequence). CDR3 sequence reads: CASSGRQDEAFF. The CDR3 DNA reads TGTGCCAGCAGTGGAAGGCAGGATGAAGCTTTCTTT.

The chain has TRBV7-2 and TRBJ2-5, with TRBD1 matching 10 bases. The J call may be wrong; the DNA end is better matched by TRBJ2-7. CDR1 SGHTA and CDR2 FQGNSA come from the germline V gene. CDR3 size: 13 residues. CDR3 protein: CASSRDRGYEQYF. As DNA, the CDR3 is TGTGCCAGCAGCCGGGACAGGGGCTACGAGCAGTACTTC.

V is TRBV7-2 and J is TRBJ1-1; D possibly corresponds to TRBD1 (5 bases). CDR1 and CDR2 (germline): SGHTA, FQGNSA. The V gene lost 6 bases and the J gene lost 0 bases, with 14 bases spanning the gap. This CDR3 is 15 amino acids long. The CDR3 region is CASRQGVSLNTEAFF. Written as DNA, the CDR3 is TGTGCCAGCAGGCAAGGGGTGTCCTTGAACACTGAAGCTTTCTTT.

This clone occurred once. The J gene is TRBJ2-1, the V gene TRBV5-1; the match to TRBD1 covers 10 bases. CDR3 length equals 16 residues. Germline CDR1 is SGHRS and CDR2 is YFSETQ. J was trimmed by 0 bases and V by 3 bases; bases with no gene match: 3. The CDR3 DNA is TGCGCCAGCAGCTATGACAGGGGGCGCTCCTACAATGAGCAGTTCTTC. Translated: CASSYDRGRSYNEQFF.

The chain uses TRBV28 and TRBJ2-7; 9 bases are shared with TRBD1. Looked up from germline, CDR1 is MDHEN and CDR2 is SYDVKM. With V trimmed by 6 bases and J by 3 bases, 9 bases remained unmatched. CDR3 length: 15 amino acids. As DNA, the CDR3 is TGTGCCAGCAGGACCGGGACAGGGTTAGGCTACGAGCAGTACTTC. This sequence encodes CASRTGTGLGYEQYF. The full variable domain, its missing parts supplied by reference TRBV28 and TRBJ2-7, is DVKVTQSSRYLVKRTGEKVFLECVQDMDHENMFWYRQDPGLGLRLIYFSYDVKMKEKGDIPEGYSVSREKKERFSLILESASTNQTSMYLCASRTGTGLGYEQYFGPGTRLTVT.

This chain links TRBV7-3 with TRBJ2-7; 10 bases align to TRBD2. This CDR3 is 15 amino acids long. CDR1 and CDR2 (germline): SGHTA, FQGTGA. The J segment lost 6 bases and the V segment lost 2 bases, leaving 7 bases of the junction unmatched. Written as DNA, the CDR3 is TGTGCCAGCAGCTTACGAGCGGGAGGGTACGTCGAGCAGTACTTC. Protein sequence: CASSLRAGGYVEQYF.

This chain connects TRBV5-8 to TRBJ1-4; the match to TRBD1 covers 7 bases. Trimming at V came to 2 bases and at J to 0 bases, leaving 4 bases not matched to a gene. The germline gives CDR1 SGHTS, CDR2 YDEGEE. The CDR3 has 16 amino acids. CDR3 bases: TGTGCCAGCAGCTTAGGGACAGCTTCAACTAATGAAAAACTGTTTTTT. Protein sequence: CASSLGTASTNEKLFF.

This chain links TRBV28 with TRBJ2-7, with 7 bases identical to TRBD1. The CDR3 sequence is 14 residues long. Germline V gene lookup returns CDR1 MDHEN and CDR2 SYDVKM. Trimming cost V 10 bases and J 3 bases; bases outside gene matches: 12. This CDR3 reads CATQPGTVDYEQYF. In DNA, the CDR3 is TGTGCCACCCAGCCCGGGACAGTGGACTACGAGCAGTACTTC.

The chain employs TRBV5-3 and TRBJ1-2, with D hard to call. TRBV5-3 is identified as an open reading frame with a role that is uncertain. The V end lost 0 bases, the J end lost 4 bases, and 13 bases lay between the germline ends. CDR3 length equals 15 residues. The CDR3 DNA reads TGTGCCAGAAGCTTGGCCCGGCGACAAGGCTATGGCTACACCTTC. Translating it yields CARSLARRQGYGYTF.

The chain uses TRBV6-6 and TRBJ2-7; no clear D. Germline CDR1 and CDR2: MNHNY and SVGAGI (reference sequence). CDR3 length equals 14 residues. With 8 bases removed from V and 0 bases from J, the gap between germline ends came to 14 bases. CDR3: CASQTRRDSYEQYF. The CDR3 DNA reads TGTGCCAGCCAAACGCGCCGCGACTCCTACGAGCAGTACTTC.

The V gene is TRBV5-1, the J gene TRBJ2-1; the match to TRBD2 covers 11 bases. J lost 5 bases, V lost 4 bases, and 8 bases had no gene match. This CDR3 has 16 amino acids. Germline CDR1 reads SGHRS; CDR2 reads YFSETQ. As DNA, the CDR3 is TGCGCCAGCAGCGGGTCGGGACTAGCGGATAACAATGAGCAGTTCTTC. It translates to CASSGSGLADNNEQFF.